Following are 30 T cell receptor beta chains from one sample sequenced in a study of cytomegalovirus exposure and HLA in healthy donors. Vbeta (60) and Jbeta (13) primers were used in the PCR. Here immunoSEQ multiplex PCR was the method, and the copy in TCRdb shows in-frame clones only, minus some. The table records tens of thousands of clones, about three quarters of them present only once. Material for sequencing was PBMCs. Receptor source: a female donor in good health and CMV-seronegative.

The chain combines TRBV6-5 with TRBJ2-7; TRBD1 is a possible D gene (6 bases). V was cut by 9 bases and J by 0 bases, with 12 bases left in between. CDR3 size: 13 residues. Germline CDR1 is MNHEY and CDR2 is SVGAGI. The CDR3 reads CASRDTTSYEQYF. The CDR3 bases are TGTGCCAGTAGGGACACTACCTCCTACGAGCAGTACTTC.

There are a few counts of this clone. V usage is TRBV27 and J usage is TRBJ1-4; D gene unclear. The CDR3 runs 17 residues. Germline assignment: CDR1 MNHEY and CDR2 SMNVEV (reference sequence). V lost 4 bases and J lost 8, with 23 bases in between. CDR3 DNA sequence: TGTGCCAGCAGTTATGCCCTCGGAGGGTCCGTTCGAGAAAAACTGTTTTTT. This sequence encodes CASSYALGGSVREKLFF.

V usage is TRBV6-1 and J usage is TRBJ2-5; tentative D call: TRBD1 (5 bases). The germline V gene encodes CDR1 MNHNS and CDR2 SASEGT. The CDR3 consists of 13 residues. Trimming cost V 3 bases and J 2 bases, with 7 bases left between them. The CDR3 protein is CASSDRQQETQYF. Here the CDR3 DNA reads TGTGCCAGCAGTGATAGACAGCAAGAGACCCAGTACTTC.

This clone has only a few counts. V and J are TRBV19 and TRBJ2-1, with 8 bases matching TRBD1. The V gene end was trimmed by 6 bases and the J gene end by 9 bases; junction bases not matched to a gene: 4. The CDR3 runs to 12 residues. Germline CDR1 and CDR2: LNHDA and SQIVND (reference sequence). As DNA, the CDR3 is TGTGCCAGTAGCCAACAGGGGGGTGAGCAGTTCTTC. Translated, it gives CASSQQGGEQFF.

This chain links TRBV12-5 with TRBJ2-1; no clear D. This CDR3 is built from 11 residues. CDR1 is LGHNT and CDR2 is FRNRAP in the germline V gene. V dropped 4 bases and J dropped 10 bases, with 8 bases sitting between them. Written as DNA, the CDR3 is TGTGCTAGTGGTTACATGGCCGAGCAGTTCTTC. This encodes CASGYMAEQFF.

The genes are TRBV6-1 and TRBJ1-5, with 12 bases aligning to TRBD1. The CDR3 consists of 14 residues. V lost 8 bases and J lost 7; bases outside the gene matches: 6. Germline loops: CDR1 MNHNS, CDR2 SASEGT. CDR3 amino acids: CASWDRGRGQPQHF. Written as DNA, the CDR3 is TGTGCCAGCTGGGACAGGGGGCGCGGGCAGCCCCAGCATTTT.

This chain joins TRBV7-2 and TRBJ2-5, with TRBD2 identical over 9 bases. The ends lost 1 base at V and 5 bases at J; junction bases unmatched: 5. Germline CDR1 and CDR2: SGHTA and FQGNSA. The CDR3 contains 15 residues. CDR3 residues: CASSLGAGGLETQYF. CDR3 nucleotides: TGTGCCAGCAGCTTAGGGGCGGGGGGGCTGGAGACCCAGTACTTC. Supplemented by reference TRBV7-2 and TRBJ2-5, the full variable domain reads GAGVSQSPSNKVTEKGKDVELRCDPISGHTALYWYRQSLGQGLEFLIYFQGNSAPDKSGLPSDRFSAERTGGSVSTLTIQRTQQEDSAVYLCASSLGAGGLETQYFGPGTRLLVL.

CDR3 sequence (DNA): TGTGCCAGCACCACAGGGGTACTTCGATACACTGAAGCTTTCTTT. This encodes CASTTGVLRYTEAFF. The V call is TRBV2, the J call TRBJ1-1; TRBD1 matches 7 bases. V dropped 7 bases and J dropped 3; count of bases not matched to a gene: 11. The length of the CDR3 is 15 residues. Germline loops: CDR1 SNHLY, CDR2 FYNNEI.

The rearrangement joins TRBV2 to TRBJ2-1; D may be TRBD2 (5 bases). The CDR3 spans 15 residues. Trimming removed 10 bases from V and 0 bases from J, with 16 bases in between. In germline, CDR1 is SNHLY, CDR2 FYNNEI. CDR3 nucleotides: TGTGCCACCCGGCCTCTAGCAAGCTCCTACAATGAGCAGTTCTTC. It yields the protein CATRPLASSYNEQFF. Together with reference TRBV2 and TRBJ2-1, the CDR3 gives the full variable domain: EPEVTQTPSHQVTQMGQEVILRCVPISNHLYFYWYRQILGQKVEFLVSFYNNEISEKSEIFDDQFSVERPDGSNFTLKIRSTKLEDSAMYFCATRPLASSYNEQFFGPGTRLTVL.

In DNA form, the CDR3 reads TGTGCCAGCAGTTTCCCCTTACGGGGTCAACTAGGAGCCAACGTCCTGACTTTC. It encodes CASSFPLRGQLGANVLTF. The chain links TRBV28 to TRBJ2-6, with a possible D match to TRBD2 (5 bases). The V end lost 3 bases, the J end lost 7 bases, and 22 bases lay between the germline ends. The CDR3 length is 18 residues. Germline assignment: CDR1 MDHEN and CDR2 SYDVKM.

The chain combines TRBV7-2 with TRBJ2-7; TRBD1 matches 8 bases. Germline CDR1 and CDR2: SGHTA and FQGNSA. V was pared by 1 base and J by 5 bases, with 7 bases of the junction left unmatched. CDR3 length equals 15 residues. CDR3 sequence reads: CASSLGAGGGNEQYF. The DNA of the CDR3 is TGTGCCAGCAGCTTAGGGGCAGGGGGCGGGAACGAGCAGTACTTC.

This clone was detected once. This CDR3 reads CASRAGGGETQYF. The CDR3 nucleotides are TGCGCCAGCAGGGCGGGAGGCGGGGAGACCCAGTACTTC. The chain employs TRBV10-2 and TRBJ2-5; 8 nucleotides agree with TRBD2. This CDR3 contains 13 residues. In germline, CDR1 is WSHSY, CDR2 SAAADI. V lost 6 bases to trimming and J lost 5 bases; unmatched junction nucleotides: 5.

This clone was counted only a few times. The chain recombines TRBV5-5 with TRBJ2-1; TRBD2 matches 14 bases. The trim removed 3 bases at V and 10 bases at J, leaving 3 bases unmatched. The CDR3 contains 14 residues. Germline CDR1 and CDR2: SGHKS and YYEKEE (reference sequence). CDR3 sequence: CASSSGLAGEEQFF. CDR3 bases: TGTGCCAGCAGCTCGGGACTAGCGGGAGAAGAGCAGTTCTTC. Drawing the rest from reference TRBV5-5 and TRBJ2-1, the complete variable domain is DAGVTQSPTHLIKTRGQQVTLRCSPISGHKSVSWYQQVLGQGPQFIFQYYEKEERGRGNFPDRFSARQFPNYSSELNVNALLLGDSALYLCASSSGLAGEEQFFGPGTRLTVL.

The V and J genes are TRBV7-2 and TRBJ2-5; 10 positions match TRBD2. The CDR3 length is 16 residues. Germline-derived CDR1 and CDR2 are SGHTA and FQGNSA. J lost 4 bases, V lost 0 bases, and 5 bases had no gene match. This CDR3 reads CASSLASGRYGETQYF. The DNA of the CDR3 is TGTGCCAGCAGCTTAGCTAGCGGGAGGTATGGAGAGACCCAGTACTTC.

The chain carries TRBV6-5 and TRBJ2-7; the D gene is possibly TRBD1 (5 bases). The V gene's germline CDR1 is MNHEY and CDR2 SVGAGI. The V and J ends lost 0 bases and 2 bases respectively, with 8 bases between them. The CDR3 is 14 residues long. In DNA form, the CDR3 reads TGTGCCAGCAGTTACTCGTACAGGCCCTACGAGCAGTACTTC. This sequence encodes CASSYSYRPYEQYF.

The CDR3 region is CSVFDGQGRNGYTF. Here the CDR3 DNA reads TGCAGCGTCTTTGACGGCCAGGGTCGGAATGGCTACACCTTC. This chain connects TRBV29-1 to TRBJ1-2; D is perhaps TRBD1 (5 bases). Trimming shortened V by 6 bases and J by 6 bases, and 20 bases separated the two germline ends. CDR3 length: 14 residues. Germline-derived CDR1 and CDR2 are SQVTM and ANQGSEA.

The chain recombines TRBV6-5 with TRBJ2-1; D ambiguous. The CDR3 spans 14 residues. The germline V gene encodes CDR1 MNHEY and CDR2 SVGAGI. V lost 0 bases and J lost 8, with 11 bases in between. The CDR3 protein is CASSYSSSLYEQFF. CDR3 coding DNA: TGTGCCAGCAGTTACTCATCTAGTCTCTATGAGCAGTTCTTC.

CDR3 loop: CSAPGTDEQYF. Written as DNA, the CDR3 is TGCAGTGCCCCCGGGACAGACGAGCAGTACTTC. The chain employs TRBV20-1 and TRBJ2-7; TRBD1 agrees at 7 bases. CDR1 is DFQATT, CDR2 SNEGSKA, per germline (reference sequence). The CDR3 totals 11 residues. J was trimmed by 5 bases and V by 6 bases; bases with no gene match: 4.

J is TRBJ2-7 and V is TRBV2, with a possible D match to TRBD1 (5 bases). CDR1 is SNHLY and CDR2 is FYNNEI in the germline V gene. The CDR3 extends over 13 amino acids. V was pared by 4 bases and J by 4 bases, with 11 bases between. The CDR3 here is CASSARAEYEQYF. The CDR3, as DNA: TGTGCCAGCAGTGCCAGGGCTGAATACGAGCAGTACTTC.

The rearrangement joins TRBV5-4 to TRBJ2-7, with D maybe TRBD1 (7 bases). The germline CDR1 and CDR2 sequences are SGHNT and YYREEE (reference sequence). The CDR3 loop spans 12 amino acids. V lost 1 base to trimming and J lost 7 bases, with 9 bases between them. Here the CDR3 reads CASSLQGGEQYF. The CDR3 DNA reads as TGTGCCAGCAGCTTGCAGGGGGGTGAGCAGTACTTC.

CDR3 protein: CASRGGLSYNSPLHF. The DNA of the CDR3 is TGTGCCAGCAGGGGGGGGTTGTCCTATAATTCACCCCTCCACTTT. The chain is built from TRBV2 and TRBJ1-6; tentative D call: TRBD1 (5 bases). Trimming pared 6 bases from V and 1 base from J, leaving 10 bases between. Per the germline V gene, CDR1 is SNHLY and CDR2 is FYNNEI. The CDR3 sequence is 15 residues long.

The chain is built from TRBV5-6 and TRBJ2-3; D is undetermined. The V gene lost 4 bases and the J gene lost 0 bases, with 18 bases spanning the gap. Germline-derived CDR1 and CDR2 are SGHDT and YYEEEE. The CDR3 loop spans 17 amino acids. The CDR3 DNA is TGTGCCAGCAGCCCGGTTTGGAGCTTATCTAGCACAGATACGCAGTATTTT. Translated, it gives CASSPVWSLSSTDTQYF.

A remark on this clone: One end of the junction is discordant with germline, which a read error may explain. The chain has TRBV7-9 and TRBJ1-2; D is perhaps TRBD1 (5 bases). The CDR3 is 13 amino acids. Germline assignment: CDR1 SEHNR and CDR2 FQNEAQ (reference sequence). CDR3 sequence: CSSSLVGGDGYTF. The CDR3, as DNA: TGTTCCAGCAGCTTAGTGGGGGGGGATGGCTACACCTTC. The whole variable domain, remainder taken from reference TRBV7-9 and TRBJ1-2, is DTGVSQNPRHKITKRGQNVTFRCDPISEHNRLYWYRQTLGQGPEFLTYFQNEAQLEKSRLLSDRFSAERPKGSFSTLEIQRTEQGDSAMYLCSSSLVGGDGYTFGSGTRLTVV.

The chain links TRBV10-3 to TRBJ2-2; TRBD2 might be the D (6 bases). The germline V gene has CDR1 ENHRY and CDR2 SYGVKD. Trimming removed 2 bases from V and 4 bases from J, with 23 bases in between. This CDR3 spans 19 amino acids. This CDR3 is CAISEVKPKLALFTGELFF. CDR3 DNA sequence: TGTGCCATCAGTGAGGTGAAGCCCAAACTAGCCCTGTTCACCGGGGAGCTGTTTTTT.

In this sample, this clone turned up once. V is TRBV5-8 and J is TRBJ2-7; D perhaps matches TRBD2 (6 bases). CDR3 size: 12 residues. V was clipped by 4 bases and J by 4 bases, with 9 bases between them. Germline CDR1 is SGHTS and CDR2 is YDEGEE. Written as DNA, the CDR3 is TGTGCCAGCAGCCCGGCGGGGTACGAGCAGTACTTC. It yields the protein CASSPAGYEQYF.

CDR3 sequence: CASSSGGYEQYF. The CDR3 nucleotides are TGCGCCAGCAGCTCAGGGGGCTACGAGCAGTACTTC. This chain links TRBV5-1 with TRBJ2-7; 7 nucleotides align to TRBD1. CDR3 length equals 12 residues. Germline V lookup: CDR1 SGHRS, CDR2 YFSETQ. With 3 bases clipped from V and 3 bases from J, the junction kept 0 bases outside the gene matches. The variable domain in full, completed from reference TRBV5-1 and TRBJ2-7, reads KAGVTQTPRYLIKTRGQQVTLSCSPISGHRSVSWYQQTPGQGLQFLFEYFSETQRNKGNFPGRFSGRQFSNSRSEMNVSTLELGDSALYLCASSSGGYEQYFGPGTRLTVT.

This chain uses TRBV5-1 with TRBJ2-5; 13 bases are shared with TRBD2. The V gene end was trimmed by 4 bases and the J gene end by 3 bases; junction bases not matched to a gene: 6. Germline V gene lookup returns CDR1 SGHRS and CDR2 YFSETQ. This CDR3 region has 16 residues. The CDR3 sequence is CASSPGLAGTKETQYF. In DNA form, the CDR3 reads TGCGCCAGCAGCCCGGGACTAGCGGGGACCAAAGAGACCCAGTACTTC.

The V call is TRBV18, the J call TRBJ2-7; 10 bases map to TRBD1. CDR3 length: 14 residues. V was clipped by 6 bases and J by 6 bases; unmatched bases: 8. The V gene's germline CDR1 is KGHSH and CDR2 LQKENI. In DNA, the CDR3 is TGTGCCAGCTCTCAGCGGGACAGGGGCGGCGAGCAGTACTTC. It translates to CASSQRDRGGEQYF. The full variable domain, its missing parts supplied by reference TRBV18 and TRBJ2-7, is NAGVMQNPRHLVRRRGQEARLRCSPMKGHSHVYWYRQLPEEGLKFMVYLQKENIIDESGMPKERFSAEFPKEGPSILRIQQVVRGDSAAYFCASSQRDRGGEQYFGPGTRLTVT.

This chain links TRBV6-4 with TRBJ1-2; 7 bases are shared with TRBD1. This CDR3 is built from 13 residues. Unmatched junction bases numbered 3, after V lost 5 bases and J lost 3 bases. Looked up from germline, CDR1 is MRHNA and CDR2 is SNTAGT. The CDR3 region is CASSFDRDYGYTF. The CDR3 bases are TGTGCCAGCAGTTTTGACAGGGACTATGGCTACACCTTC.

J is TRBJ2-7 and V is TRBV5-1; 7 positions agree with TRBD1. V shed 2 bases and J 5 bases; nucleotides not matched to a gene: 7. CDR3 length: 14 residues. Germline V gene lookup returns CDR1 SGHRS and CDR2 YFSETQ. As DNA, the CDR3 is TGCGCCAGCAGCTTACAGGGGCAAGGGAACGAGCAGTACTTC. It yields the protein CASSLQGQGNEQYF.